A single T cell receptor (beta chain) is shown here with its context. Its antigen remains unidentified. V dropped 5 bases and J dropped 2 bases, with 12 bases sitting between them. Germline CDR1 and CDR2: SEHNR and FQNEAQ (reference sequence). The CDR3 extends over 14 amino acids. This entry is derived from a study of cytomegalovirus exposure and HLA in healthy donors. Looking at the study overall: Clustering assigned 81% of the approximately 400 genotyped donors to the Caucasian-associated ancestry cluster. Notes on the study in general: It was confirmed in vitro that a few of the CMV-associated chains were specific for CMV antigens.

The primer mix had 60 Vbeta and 13 Jbeta primers. Generated by immunoSEQ multiplex PCR, the TCRdb table keeps only in-frame clones and is missing some. The sample holds fewer than 130,000 clones; around 83% are singletons and the top ten take 2.5% to 3.5%. This chain connects TRBV7-9 to TRBJ1-2; D is perhaps TRBD1 (6 bases). Sequencing input: PBMCs. This sequence was found in a woman aged 55-69 years in good health and CMV-seropositive. The CDR3 loop is CASSPGTQNYGYTF. As DNA, the CDR3 is TGTGCCAGCAGCCCGGGGACACAGAACTATGGCTACACCTTC.